The source of this TCR beta chain is a study of blood T cell repertoires in COVID-19. The CDR3 covers 15 residues. The germline gives CDR1 SGHNT, CDR2 YENEEA. V trimming: 3 bases; J trimming: 0 bases; junction bases outside the gene matches: 1. Concerning this clone: This may stem from a read error, because a much larger clone lies one nucleotide away.

In the authors' methods: Nucleated cell counts were estimated from reference gene primer amplification. Some clones are missing from TCRdb's copy, which holds only in-frame ones; the method was immunoSEQ multiplex PCR. V and J calls and clone size follow that table, whereas D and trimming were derived from the DNA. The sample includes 20,000 or so clones, about 88% of them seen just once. This clonotype originated in a human donor with acute or convalescent COVID-19. The donor label of this sample is uncertain. Sequencing was performed on peripheral blood. J is TRBJ2-7 and V is TRBV11-3; 11 bases line up with TRBD1. CDR3 residues: CASSFGTGGSYEQYF. The CDR3 bases are TGTGCCAGCAGCTTCGGGACAGGGGGCTCCTACGAGCAGTACTTC.